This T cell receptor (beta chain) originates from a study of Graves' ophthalmopathy and Graves' hyperthyroidism (dated by TCRdb to the late 2010s). Context from the whole study: Peripheral blood was collected at initial diagnosis, before any treatment. An independent validation cohort comprised roughly 20 hyperthyroidism patients and over 15 patients who later progressed from hyperthyroidism to ophthalmopathy. The 95 to 100 discovery patients were divided at random into training and test sets in a 7:3 ratio. Following sample collection, hyperthyroidism patients were given methimazole at a starting dose of 30 mg daily, and ophthalmopathy patients were given high-dose intravenous methylprednisolone. The study used signatures of the TCR beta repertoire to tell Graves' ophthalmopathy apart from Graves' hyperthyroidism and to predict which patients would progress to ophthalmopathy. In about six hyperthyroidism patients, the T-cell repertoires found in thyroid tissue were compared with those found in blood. In total, 135 blood samples were TCR-sequenced: roughly 45 ophthalmopathy, 75 hyperthyroidism and some 17 hyperthyroidism-to-ophthalmopathy patients. To explore V-J signatures distinguishing ophthalmopathy from hyperthyroidism, a discovery set of under 110 patients (roughly 45 ophthalmopathy, 55 to 60 stable hyperthyroidism) was enrolled. On the study overall, not on this receptor specifically: No statistical method was used to predetermine the sample size, and group allocation was not hidden from the investigators. In validation, the model predicted ophthalmopathy progression with over 60% sensitivity and roughly 72% specificity; roughly 11 predicted patients were CT-confirmed with GO in a median of approximately six months. Among expanded thyroid clonotypes with frequency above 0.001, most also showed up in blood, which suggests that blood repertoires may reflect the thyroid immune response. In cross-validation, the 13-signature model distinguished ophthalmopathy from stable hyperthyroidism with just over 85% sensitivity and 81% to 82% specificity, while in the test set the corresponding values were about 80% and 75%.

V is cut by 2 bases and J by 2 bases, and the space between the germline ends is 16 bases. From the cysteine through the phenylalanine, the CDR3 covers 16 amino acids. Of all the DNA, just the CDR3 is kept, 48 bases in frame from base 1. CDR1 and CDR2 are drawn from the germline V gene (reference sequence): GTSNPN, SVGIG. Ophthalmopathy patients had moderately to severely active disease, Clinical Activity Score of at least 3, NOSPECS grade of at least 4, and disease duration under 3 months. Patients with other autoimmune diseases, uncontrolled infections, pregnancy or lactation were excluded from the study. Clinical symptoms, serum thyroxine, TRAb, thyroid ultrasound and orbital computed tomography formed the basis of the diagnosis. Using Ficoll-Paque density gradient centrifugation, PBMCs were isolated from approximately 11 ml of fresh peripheral blood. Total RNA was extracted using Trizol reagent, and RNA quality was checked on an Agilent 2100 Bioanalyzer.

This clonotype was picked up a small number of times. No antigen is known for it. No base-level quality is on record; no much larger clone is a single base apart. TCR beta CDR3 regions were amplified from RNA transcripts for repertoire sequencing. The first round of RT-PCR was done with HTBI primers and the Qiagen OneStep RT-PCR kit, and was followed by a second round of multiplex PCR, then size selection and purification. The libraries underwent paired-end sequencing with 100 bp reads on an Illumina HiSeq2000. The original pipeline was this. SOAPnuke was used to process the reads, throwing out any read that had adapters, had uncalled bases, had a mean Phred below 15, or lacked an exact constant-primer or identifier match. COPE v1.2.5 was used to merge the high-quality paired reads. Unique nucleotide sequences were defined as clonotypes and aligned to IMGT TRB V, D and J references using MiTCR v1.1. The analysis was limited to V-J combinations with a frequency above 0.0001, which together covered more than 99% of repertoires. A TCR clonal expansion and chaos score per V-J combination was defined as the ratio of F50 clonal expansion to chaos observed in the TCRdist matrix. Welch's t-statistics and random forest were used to reduce features to 13 V-J combinations, which were fed into a naive Bayes classifier. Thyroid-blood repertoire similarity was quantified with the Morisita-Horn index. Using fastp at Q25 and MiXCR, TCRdb reprocessed the public reads and kept productive beta chains. Duplicate CDR3 protein sequences are folded into a single record with the most common DNA and genes. For this entry, the V and J calls and clone size follow TCRdb and not the study's own pipeline. The sample table lists under 250,000 distinct CDR3 sequences, 20% to 25% of them with a count of one. The top ten hold under 55% of the sample.

This TCR derives from a woman in her 50s with Graves' ophthalmopathy. Donor details come from another sample of the same person, matched by shared clones. What was sequenced was peripheral blood. The chain uses TRBV30 and TRBJ1-3; a tentative D call is TRBD1 (5 bases match). The CDR3 sequence is CAWSSPPLTAGNTIYF. The sequence in DNA is TGTGCCTGGAGTTCCCCTCCCTTGACAGCTGGAAACACCATATATTTT.